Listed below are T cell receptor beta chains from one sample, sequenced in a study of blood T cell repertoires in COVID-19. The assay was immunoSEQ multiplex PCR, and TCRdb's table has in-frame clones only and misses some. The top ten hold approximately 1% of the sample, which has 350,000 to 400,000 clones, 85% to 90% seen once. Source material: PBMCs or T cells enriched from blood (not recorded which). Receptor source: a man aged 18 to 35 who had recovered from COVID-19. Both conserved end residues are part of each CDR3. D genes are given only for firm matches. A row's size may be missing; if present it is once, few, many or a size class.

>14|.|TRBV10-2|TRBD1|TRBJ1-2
TGCGCCAGCAGTCGACAGGGGTCCGACTATGGCTACACCTTC
CASSRQGSDYGYTF
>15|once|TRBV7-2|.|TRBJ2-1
TGTGCCAGCAGCTTAGCTCTGGGGAGGTACAATGAGCAGTTCTTC
CASSLALGRYNEQFF
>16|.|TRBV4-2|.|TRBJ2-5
TGTGCCAGCAGCCTTCAAGGGCCCAGCCAGGGAGAGACCCAGTACTTC
CASSLQGPSQGETQYF
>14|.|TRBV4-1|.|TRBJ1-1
TGCGCCAGCAGCCAAGCGCTATGGAACACTGAAGCTTTCTTT
CASSQALWNTEAFF
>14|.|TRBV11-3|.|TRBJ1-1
TGTGCCAGCAGCTTCTCTCAGGGGAGTACTGAAGCTTTCTTT
CASSFSQGSTEAFF
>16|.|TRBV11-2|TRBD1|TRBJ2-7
TGTGCCAGCAGCTTAGAGGGACAGGGTGTAGGCTACGAGCAGTACTTC
CASSLEGQGVGYEQYF
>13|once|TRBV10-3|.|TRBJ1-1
TGTGCCATCACGCAGGCCATGAACACTGAAGCTTTCTTT
CAITQAMNTEAFF
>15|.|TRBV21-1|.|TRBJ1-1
TGTGCCAGCGCCCCGACGGGAAGGGATAACACTGAAGCTTTCTTT
CASAPTGRDNTEAFF
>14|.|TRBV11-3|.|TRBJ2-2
TGTGCCAGCAGCTTCTCGGCGAACACCGGGGAGCTGTTTTTT
CASSFSANTGELFF
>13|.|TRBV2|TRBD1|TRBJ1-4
TGTGCCAGCAGGGAGGACAGGGATGAAAAACTGTTTTTT
CASREDRDEKLFF
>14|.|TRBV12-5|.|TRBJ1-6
TGTGCTAGTGGTTTGTCCCTATCAAATTCACCCCTCCACTTT
CASGLSLSNSPLHF
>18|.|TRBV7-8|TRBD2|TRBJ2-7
TGTGCCAGCAGCTTAGATTCGGGAGGGAGCCCAAAGTCCTACGAGCAGTACTTC
CASSLDSGGSPKSYEQYF
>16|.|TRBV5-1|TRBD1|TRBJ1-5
TGCGCCAGCAGCTTGGGGACAGGGGGCCGAGATCAGCCCCAGCATTTT
CASSLGTGGRDQPQHF
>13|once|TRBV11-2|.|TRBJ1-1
TGTGCCAGCAGCCCTGACTTTAACACTGAAGCTTTCTTT
CASSPDFNTEAFF
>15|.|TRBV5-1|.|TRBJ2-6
TGCGCCAGCAGTCTTACAGGTGTTGGGGCCAACGTCCTGACTTTC
CASSLTGVGANVLTF
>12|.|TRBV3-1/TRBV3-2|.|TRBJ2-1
TGTGCCAGCAGCTCATTAAGGAGTGAGCAGTTCTTC
CASSSLRSEQFF
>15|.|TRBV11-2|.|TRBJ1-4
TGTGCCAGCAGCCGGGGAGGAGTTCCTAATGAAAAACTGTTTTTT
CASSRGGVPNEKLFF
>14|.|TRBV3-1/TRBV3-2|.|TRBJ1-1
TGTGCCAGCAGCCAAGGAGGAAGGAACACTGAAGCTTTCTTT
CASSQGGRNTEAFF
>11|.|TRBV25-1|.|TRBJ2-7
TGTGCCAGCAGTGAATGGGCTGACCAGTACTTC
CASSEWADQYF
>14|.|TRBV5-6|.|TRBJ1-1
TGTGCCAGCAGCTTCAGGGGTCGGAACACTGAAGCTTTCTTT
CASSFRGRNTEAFF
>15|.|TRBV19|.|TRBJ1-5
TGTGCCAGTAGTAATGCCGGGTCCTTTAATCAGCCCCAGCATTTT
CASSNAGSFNQPQHF
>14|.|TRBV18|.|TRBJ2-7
TGTGCCAGTACGCACTACCGAAACCCGTACGAGCAGTACTTC
CASTHYRNPYEQYF
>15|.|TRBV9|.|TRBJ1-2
TGTGCCAGCAGCGTCGACCTGACAGTTAACTATGGCTACACCTTC
CASSVDLTVNYGYTF
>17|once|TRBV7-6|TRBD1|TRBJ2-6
TGTGCCAGCAGCCATCCTTACAGGGGCTCTGGGGCCAACGTCCTGACTTTC
CASSHPYRGSGANVLTF
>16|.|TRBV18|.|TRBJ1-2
TGTGCCAGCTCACCTATCGGACAGACCACTAACTATGGCTACACCTTC
CASSPIGQTTNYGYTF
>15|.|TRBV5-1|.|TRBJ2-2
TGCGCCAGCAGAGTCGGAGCGGATAACACCGGGGAGCTGTTTTTT
CASRVGADNTGELFF
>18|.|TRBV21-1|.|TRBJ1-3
TGTGCCAGCAGCCTCGGGAGGAGGGGGGCAGGATCTGGAAACACCATATATTTT
CASSLGRRGAGSGNTIYF
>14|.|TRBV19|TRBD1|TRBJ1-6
TGTGCCAGTACTCCTGGACAGGGGACAACACCCCTCCACTTT
CASTPGQGTTPLHF
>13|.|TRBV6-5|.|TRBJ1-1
TGTGCCAGCAGTCAGGGGATGAACACTGAAGCTTTCTTT
CASSQGMNTEAFF
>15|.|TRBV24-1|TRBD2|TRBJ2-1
TGTGCCACCAGTGAAGGGACTAGCGCCTACAATGAGCAGTTCTTC
CATSEGTSAYNEQFF
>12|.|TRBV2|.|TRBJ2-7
TGTGCCAGCAGTCTACTAAAAGGCGAGCAGTACTTC
CASSLLKGEQYF
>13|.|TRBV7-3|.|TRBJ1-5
TGTGCCAGCAGCCTCTACCCTAATCAGCCCCAGCATTTT
CASSLYPNQPQHF
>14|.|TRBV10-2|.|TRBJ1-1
TGCGCCAGCAGCCAGACAGTCCTGAACACTGAAGCTTTCTTT
CASSQTVLNTEAFF
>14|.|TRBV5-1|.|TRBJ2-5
TGCGCCAGCAGTTTCGGGACTCTTCAAGAGACCCAGTACTTC
CASSFGTLQETQYF
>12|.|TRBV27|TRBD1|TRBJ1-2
TGTGCCAGCAGTACGGACAGGGGCGGCTACACCTTC
CASSTDRGGYTF
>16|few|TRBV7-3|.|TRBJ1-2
TGTGCCAGCAGCTTAGGGCGGGAGGGAGGTAACTATGGCTACACCTTC
CASSLGREGGNYGYTF